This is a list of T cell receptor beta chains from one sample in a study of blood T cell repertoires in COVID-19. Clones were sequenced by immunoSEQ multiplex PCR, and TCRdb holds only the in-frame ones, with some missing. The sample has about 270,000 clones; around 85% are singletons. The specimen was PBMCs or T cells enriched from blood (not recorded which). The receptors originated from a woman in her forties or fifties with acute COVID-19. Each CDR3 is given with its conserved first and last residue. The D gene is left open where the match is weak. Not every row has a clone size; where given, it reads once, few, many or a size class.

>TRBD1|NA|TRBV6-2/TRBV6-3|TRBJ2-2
CASSYSRTGRTGELFF
TGTGCCAGCAGTTATTCAAGGACAGGGAGAACCGGGGAGCTGTTTTTT
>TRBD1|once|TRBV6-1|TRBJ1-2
CASSEATGTNYGYTF
TGTGCCAGCAGTGAAGCGACAGGGACTAACTATGGCTACACCTTC
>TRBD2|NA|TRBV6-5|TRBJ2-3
CASSYGGGRADTQYF
TGTGCCAGCAGTTACGGCGGGGGGAGAGCAGATACGCAGTATTTT
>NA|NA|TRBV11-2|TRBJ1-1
CASSLVGGEAFF
TGTGCCAGCAGCTTAGTTGGCGGTGAAGCTTTCTTT
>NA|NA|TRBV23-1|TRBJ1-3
CASSQSRQGSGNTIYF
TGCGCCAGCAGTCAATCTCGGCAGGGATCTGGAAACACCATATATTTT
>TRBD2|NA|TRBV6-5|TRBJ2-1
CASSLLAGSSYNEQFF
TGTGCCAGCAGTTTACTAGCGGGGAGCTCCTACAATGAGCAGTTCTTC
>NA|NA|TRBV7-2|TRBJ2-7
CASSLQGGLTYEQYF
TGTGCCAGCAGCTTACAGGGGGGTTTAACTTACGAGCAGTACTTC
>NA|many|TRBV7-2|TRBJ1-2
CASSPTGEGYTF
TGTGCCAGCAGCCCGACCGGGGAGGGCTACACCTTC
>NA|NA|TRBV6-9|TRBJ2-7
CASPPSYEQYF
TGTGCCAGCCCCCCGTCCTACGAGCAGTACTTC
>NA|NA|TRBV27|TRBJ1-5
CASSLGPGGNQPQHF
TGTGCCAGCTCCTTGGGTCCAGGGGGCAATCAGCCCCAGCATTTT
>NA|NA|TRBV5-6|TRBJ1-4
CASRLQGGGEKLFF
TGTGCCAGCAGATTACAGGGAGGGGGTGAAAAACTGTTTTTT
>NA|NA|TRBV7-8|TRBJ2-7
CASSSRAGVSYEQYF
TGTGCCAGCAGCTCCCGGGCAGGGGTCTCCTACGAGCAGTACTTC
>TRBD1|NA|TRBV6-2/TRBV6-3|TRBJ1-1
CASSEPGQGTEAFF
TGTGCCAGCAGTGAGCCGGGACAGGGGACTGAAGCTTTCTTT
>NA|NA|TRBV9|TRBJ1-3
CASSVSGSISGNTIYF
TGTGCCAGCAGCGTGTCAGGAAGCATCTCTGGAAACACCATATATTTT
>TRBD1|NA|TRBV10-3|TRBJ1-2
CARTGYGYTF
TGTGCCAGGACAGGTTATGGCTACACCTTC
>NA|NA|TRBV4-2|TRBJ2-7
CASSPAWQGTYEQYF
TGTGCCAGCAGCCCCGCGTGGCAGGGTACCTACGAGCAGTACTTC
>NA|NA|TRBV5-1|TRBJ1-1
CASSLEGDWTEAFF
TGCGCCAGCAGCTTGGAGGGGGATTGGACTGAAGCTTTCTTT
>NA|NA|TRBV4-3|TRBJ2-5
CASSQDRQGQETQYF
TGCGCCAGCAGCCAAGATAGGCAGGGTCAAGAGACCCAGTACTTC
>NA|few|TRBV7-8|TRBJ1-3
CASSSRRWEGNTIYF
TGTGCCAGCAGCTCCCGCCGGTGGGAGGGGAACACCATATATTTT
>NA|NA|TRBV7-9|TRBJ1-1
CASSLEGGGITEAFF
TGTGCCAGCAGCTTAGAAGGCGGGGGGATCACTGAAGCTTTCTTT
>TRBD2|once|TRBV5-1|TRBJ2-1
CASSPTSGTKDEQFF
TGCGCCAGCAGCCCAACATCCGGGACTAAAGATGAGCAGTTCTTC
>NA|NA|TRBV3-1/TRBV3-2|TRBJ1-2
CASSQVGGGGYTF
TGTGCCAGCAGCCAAGTCGGGGGAGGCGGCTACACCTTC
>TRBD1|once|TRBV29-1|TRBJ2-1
CSVEDQGQGGNEQFF
TGCAGCGTTGAAGATCAAGGACAGGGGGGAAATGAGCAGTTCTTC
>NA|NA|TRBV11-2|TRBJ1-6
CASSFDSNSPLHF
TGTGCCAGCAGCTTTGACAGTAATTCACCCCTCCACTTT
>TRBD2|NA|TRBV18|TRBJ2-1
CASSPPGTRRVNEQFF
TGTGCCAGCTCACCACCGGGGACTAGGCGTGTCAATGAGCAGTTCTTC
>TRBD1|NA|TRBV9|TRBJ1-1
CASSVGQGARAFF
TGTGCCAGCAGCGTAGGACAGGGGGCAAGAGCTTTCTTT
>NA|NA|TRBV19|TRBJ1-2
CASKATNYGYTF
TGTGCCAGTAAAGCCACTAACTATGGCTACACCTTC
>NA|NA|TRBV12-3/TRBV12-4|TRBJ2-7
CASRPDSLNEQYF
TGTGCCAGCAGACCGGACAGCTTAAACGAGCAGTACTTC
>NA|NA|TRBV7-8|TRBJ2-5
CASSLDGREETQYF
TGTGCCAGCAGCTTAGACGGCAGGGAAGAGACCCAGTACTTC
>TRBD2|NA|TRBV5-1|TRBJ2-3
CASSLGGGGAADTQYF
TGCGCCAGCAGCTTGGGGGGCGGGGGGGCAGCAGATACGCAGTATTTT
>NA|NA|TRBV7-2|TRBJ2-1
CASSFGKRASSEYEQFF
TGTGCCAGCAGCTTTGGTAAACGGGCTTCTAGCGAGTATGAGCAGTTCTTC
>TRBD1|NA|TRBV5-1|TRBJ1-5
CASSVGTGLGNQPQHF
TGCGCCAGCAGCGTAGGGACAGGGTTAGGCAATCAGCCCCAGCATTTT
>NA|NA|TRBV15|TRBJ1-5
CATQGGSVGNQPQHF
TGTGCCACCCAAGGAGGCTCTGTGGGCAATCAGCCCCAGCATTTT
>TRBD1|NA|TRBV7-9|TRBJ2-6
CASSPRGTVVSGANVLTF
TGTGCCAGCAGCCCGAGAGGGACAGTCGTCTCTGGGGCCAACGTCCTGACTTTC
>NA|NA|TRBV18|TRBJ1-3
CASTRSRSGNTIYF
TGTGCCAGCACCCGTTCGCGCTCTGGAAACACCATATATTTT
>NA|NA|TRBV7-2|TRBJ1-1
CASSLASGTRTNTEAFF
TGTGCCAGCAGCTTGGCGTCAGGGACACGGACGAACACTGAAGCTTTCTTT
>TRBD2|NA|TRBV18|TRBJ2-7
CASSSLGGGRDEQYF
TGTGCCAGCTCTTCCCTCGGGGGGGGGCGAGACGAGCAGTACTTC